This entry describes one T cell receptor (beta chain). Its binding antigen is unknown. Per-nucleotide qualities are absent, and no much larger clonotype sits a single base away. The trim is 6 bases for V and 2 bases for J, with a gap of 13 bases between the germline ends. The CDR3 contains 13 residues, cysteine and phenylalanine counted. Just CDR3 DNA is preserved here, 39 bases in frame from base 1. The germline V gene (reference sequence) sets CDR1 to DFQATT and CDR2 to SNEGSKA. The data derive from a study of blood T cells in healthy people across ages (dated by TCRdb to between 2015 and 2016). At the level of the whole study: In model experiments, roughly one uniquely barcoded TCR beta cDNA molecule per two T cells was captured by template switching. Age-related changes in TCR beta repertoire diversity were measured in the study by deep sequencing normalized with unique cDNA molecular identifiers. The donors were divided into four age groups: young (average around 16 years), middle-aged (around 41), aged (about 60) and long-lived (roughly 82). The study analyzed two additional independent replicas of 1 million unique cDNA reads from the same blood draw for two donors, one aged 18 to 29 and one aged 80 or older.

Study-wide findings and limitations: Total diversity estimates from one million sequenced T cells were considered lower bounds and underestimates. Observed TCR beta diversity per million T cells fell roughly linearly with age, and a significant reduction was already apparent by age around 36. Donor CMV infection status was unknown, potentially confounding age-related changes in expanded clonotypes. Conclusive comparison of naive and antigen-experienced compartments was prevented by the profiling of bulk unsorted PBMCs. A strong correlation was found between observed TCR beta diversity and the percentage of naive T cells measured by flow cytometry. Compared with the aged group, more naive CD4+ T cells, fewer expanded clones and increased TCR diversity were shown by the long-lived group, suggesting age selection.

The library relied on 5' RACE. TCRdb names Illumina HiSeq 2500 as the instrument used. A second roughly 6 to 11 cycle PCR used a sample-barcoded 5' primer and a J-beta primer mix. A unique molecular identifier was introduced onto each TCR beta cDNA molecule by a template-switch 5' adaptor carrying 12 random nucleotides. Each sample yielded at least 2.5 million CDR3-containing paired-end reads. First-strand cDNA was synthesized from all RNA with the Mint cDNA synthesis kit, primed by a TRBC-specific oligonucleotide. After uracil-DNA glycosylase treatment, a first 18-cycle PCR used universal primers M1SS and BC2_uni_R on all cDNA. The published analysis was carried out like this. Normalization of each sample was performed by random selection of 1 million high-quality reads, each carrying a distinct molecular identifier. Instead of being binned into consensus sequences, reads with shared molecular identifiers were discarded. CDR3 identification, clonotype clustering and error correction used MiTCR with a Q25 quality threshold and the strictest error-elimination algorithm. Lower-bound total TCR beta diversity was estimated with a nonparametric unseen species model using Euler transformation. TCRdb redid the processing of the public reads, applying fastp at Q25 and MiXCR, and retained in-frame beta chains. Each entry merges the rows of one CDR3 protein and shows their most common DNA and genes. In this record, the V and J calls reflect TCRdb's handling and not the investigators' own analysis. The sample table records 750,000 to 950,000 distinct CDR3 sequences; just under 30% of these occur just once. Roughly a tenth of the sample rests with the top ten.

The donors were around 39 Caucasian individuals from Russia, aged roughly 6 to 100 years, who were systemically healthy. Roughly 10 milliliters of peripheral blood were drawn from each donor into EDTA-treated Vacutainer tubes. Ficoll-Paque density-gradient centrifugation was used to isolate PBMCs, with at least 6 million per sample. Total RNA, at least 6 micrograms per sample, was extracted from PBMCs with Trizol reagent. For every donor, flow cytometry on a PBMC aliquot measured the percentage of naive CD45RAhigh/CD27high T cells. This sample also belongs to another study, concerning T cells of mothers and their children. As that second study puts it: Nine systemically healthy Caucasian individuals, comprising three mothers and their six children, were included as donors. cDNA synthesis consumed the entire amount of extracted RNA, loaded at approximately 1.6 ug RNA in each 15 ul reaction. In the second PCR, the M1S primer introduced both the sample barcodes and 2-4 random nucleotides. Over 9 million TCR beta CDR3 reads were obtained for each mother, and 3 million to 3.5 million reads were obtained for each child. Thymic selection similarly shapes TCR recombination output in related and unrelated pairs, with minor effect from inherited differences. Normalized repertoire overlap in related mother-child pairs was always slightly higher than in unrelated mother-child pairs, but the difference was never significant. Persistent microchimeric T cell clones were not detected, at a sensitivity of 95 to 100 clones per million clonotypes. Deep NGS was used in the study to compare the TCR beta repertoires of mothers and children and to look for features that separate related mother-child pairs from unrelated individuals. Mothers averaged about 37 +/- 4 years of age and children averaged about 12 +/- 4 years. After adapter ligation was performed with NEBNext reagents, the libraries were sequenced on an Illumina HiSeq 2000 with 100+100 nt paired-end reads. To avoid cross-contamination, the mother libraries and the child libraries were prepared a month apart and sequenced in separate runs. For each donor, somewhere between about 500,000 and 2,300,000 distinct TCR beta clonotypes were identified. Naive TCR beta clonotypes were estimated from low-frequency clonotypes matched to each donor's FACS-determined naive share, without sorting.

The V gene is TRBV20-1 and the J gene is TRBJ2-5, with an unclear D gene assignment. This clonotype was obtained from a woman aged 40 to 50 in good health. Sequenced sample: blood. The bases are TGCAGTGCCCAAGTCCCACAACAAGAGACCCAGTACTTC. Its translation is CSAQVPQQETQYF.